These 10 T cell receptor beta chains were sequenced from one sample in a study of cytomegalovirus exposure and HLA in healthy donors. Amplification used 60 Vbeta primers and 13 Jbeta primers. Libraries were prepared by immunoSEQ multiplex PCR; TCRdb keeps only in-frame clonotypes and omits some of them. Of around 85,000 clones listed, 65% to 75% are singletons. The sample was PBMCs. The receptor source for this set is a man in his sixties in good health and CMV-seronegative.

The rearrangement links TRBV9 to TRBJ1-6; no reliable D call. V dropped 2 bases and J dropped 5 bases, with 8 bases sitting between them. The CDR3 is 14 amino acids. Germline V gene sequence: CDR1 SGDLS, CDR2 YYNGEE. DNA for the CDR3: TGTGCCAGCAGCGTTTTACCGGATAATTCACCCCTCCACTTT. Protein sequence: CASSVLPDNSPLHF. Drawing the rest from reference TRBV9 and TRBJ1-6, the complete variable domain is DSGVTQTPKHLITATGQRVTLRCSPRSGDLSVYWYQQSLDQGLQFLIQYYNGEERAKGNILERFSAQQFPDLHSELNLSSLELGDSALYFCASSVLPDNSPLHFGNGTRLTVT.

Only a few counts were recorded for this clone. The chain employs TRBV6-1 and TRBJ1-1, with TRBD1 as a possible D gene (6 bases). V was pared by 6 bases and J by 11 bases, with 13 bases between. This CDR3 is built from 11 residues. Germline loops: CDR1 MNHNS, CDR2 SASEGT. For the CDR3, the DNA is TGTGCCAGCAGGAGGGGCCAGGGGGCTTTCTTT. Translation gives CASRRGQGAFF.

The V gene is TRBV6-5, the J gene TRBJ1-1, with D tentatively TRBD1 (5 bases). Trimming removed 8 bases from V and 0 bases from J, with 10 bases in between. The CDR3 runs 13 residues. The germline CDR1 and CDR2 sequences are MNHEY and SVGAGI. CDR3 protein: CASRGDLNTEAFF. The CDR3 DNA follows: TGTGCCAGCCGGGGGGATTTGAACACTGAAGCTTTCTTT.

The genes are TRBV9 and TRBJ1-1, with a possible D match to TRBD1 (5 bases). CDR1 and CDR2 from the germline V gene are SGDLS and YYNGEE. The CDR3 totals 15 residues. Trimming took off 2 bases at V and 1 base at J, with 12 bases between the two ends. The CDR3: CASSVSDDRNTEAFF. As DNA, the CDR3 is TGTGCCAGCAGCGTGAGTGACGACAGGAACACTGAAGCTTTCTTT.

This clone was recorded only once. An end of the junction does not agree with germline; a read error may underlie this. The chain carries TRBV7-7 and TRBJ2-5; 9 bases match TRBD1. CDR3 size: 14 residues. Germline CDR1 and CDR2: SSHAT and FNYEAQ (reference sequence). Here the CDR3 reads CASSPDRGQETQYF. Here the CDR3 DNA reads TGTGCTAGCAGCCCAGACAGGGGGCAAGAGACCCAGTACTTC.

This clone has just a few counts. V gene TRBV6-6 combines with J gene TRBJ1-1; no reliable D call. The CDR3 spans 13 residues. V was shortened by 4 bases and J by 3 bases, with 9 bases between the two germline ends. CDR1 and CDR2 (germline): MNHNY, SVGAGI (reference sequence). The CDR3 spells CASSFFGDTEAFF. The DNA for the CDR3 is TGTGCCAGCAGTTTTTTCGGGGACACTGAAGCTTTCTTT.

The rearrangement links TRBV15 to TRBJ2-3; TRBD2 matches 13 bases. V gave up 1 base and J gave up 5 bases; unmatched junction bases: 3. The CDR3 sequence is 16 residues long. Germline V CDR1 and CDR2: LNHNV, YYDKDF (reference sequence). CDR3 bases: TGTGCCACCAGCAGAGGGACTAGCGGGGGACAAGATACGCAGTATTTT. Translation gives CATSRGTSGGQDTQYF. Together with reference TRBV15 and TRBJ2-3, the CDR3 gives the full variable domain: DAMVIQNPRYQVTQFGKPVTLSCSQTLNHNVMYWYQQKSSQAPKLLFHYYDKDFNNEADTPDNFQSRRPNTSFCFLDIRSPGLGDTAMYLCATSRGTSGGQDTQYFGPGTRLTVL.

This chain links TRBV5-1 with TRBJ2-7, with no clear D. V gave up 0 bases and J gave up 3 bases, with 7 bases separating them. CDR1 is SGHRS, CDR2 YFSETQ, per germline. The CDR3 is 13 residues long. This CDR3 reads CASSLDNNYEQYF. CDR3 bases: TGCGCCAGCAGCTTGGACAATAACTACGAGCAGTACTTC. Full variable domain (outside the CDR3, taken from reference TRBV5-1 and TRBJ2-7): KAGVTQTPRYLIKTRGQQVTLSCSPISGHRSVSWYQQTPGQGLQFLFEYFSETQRNKGNFPGRFSGRQFSNSRSEMNVSTLELGDSALYLCASSLDNNYEQYFGPGTRLTVT.

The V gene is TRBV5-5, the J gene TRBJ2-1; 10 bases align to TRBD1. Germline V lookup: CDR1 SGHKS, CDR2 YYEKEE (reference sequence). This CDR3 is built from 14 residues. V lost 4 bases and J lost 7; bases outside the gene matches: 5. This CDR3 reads CASSAGTGANEQFF. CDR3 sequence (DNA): TGTGCCAGCAGCGCCGGGACAGGGGCAAATGAGCAGTTCTTC.

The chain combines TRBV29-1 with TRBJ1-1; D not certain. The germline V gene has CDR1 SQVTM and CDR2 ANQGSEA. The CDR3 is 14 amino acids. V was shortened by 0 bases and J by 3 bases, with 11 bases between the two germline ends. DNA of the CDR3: TGCAGCGTTGAAGATCGAGGGAAGGACACTGAAGCTTTCTTT. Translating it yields CSVEDRGKDTEAFF.